Following are 26 T cell receptor beta chains from one sample sequenced in a study of T cell changes during pregnancy in multiple sclerosis. The table came from immunoSEQ multiplex PCR; TCRdb's copy has only in-frame clones and leaves some out. The sample yields approximately 74,000 clones, around 94% seen once. The sample consisted of peripheral blood, taken before pregnancy. The receptors derive from a female donor with multiple sclerosis, enrolled in a pregnancy study.

This clone came up once. The V call is TRBV11-2, the J call TRBJ2-2; 9 bases are shared with TRBD2. The V and J ends lost 1 base and 7 bases, in that order; junction bases with no gene match: 7. Germline V gene data show CDR1 as SGHAT and CDR2 as FQNNGV. This CDR3 contains 16 residues. CDR3 region: CASSLVPSGTGGELFF. The CDR3 coding sequence is TGTGCCAGCAGCTTAGTGCCTAGCGGGACTGGCGGGGAGCTGTTTTTT. Looking up the rest from reference TRBV11-2 and TRBJ2-2 gives the full variable domain: EAGVAQSPRYKIIEKRQSVAFWCNPISGHATLYWYQQILGQGPKLLIQFQNNGVVDDSQLPKDRFSAERLKGVDSTLKIQPAKLEDSAVYLCASSLVPSGTGGELFFGEGSRLTVL.

Concerning this clone itself: Germline is not matched at one junction end, which may reflect a read error. The V and J genes are TRBV7-7 and TRBJ1-5; D is unclear. Germline assignment: CDR1 SSHAT and CDR2 FNYEAQ (reference sequence). The CDR3 is 13 amino acids. CDR3 sequence (DNA): TGTGCTAGCAGCTTGGGCCCCAATCAGCCCCAGCATTTT. Amino acids: CASSLGPNQPQHF.

This chain connects TRBV6-5 to TRBJ2-7, with 12 bases fitting TRBD2. The CDR3 extends over 14 amino acids. V was pared by 6 bases and J by 3 bases, with 3 bases of the junction left unmatched. The germline CDR1 and CDR2 sequences are MNHEY and SVGAGI. The CDR3 reads CASRMTSGSYEQYF. The CDR3 DNA reads TGTGCCAGCAGGATGACTAGCGGGAGCTACGAGCAGTACTTC.

A single count supports this clone. The gene calls are TRBV9 and TRBJ2-5; perhaps TRBD1 as D (6 bases). Germline assignment: CDR1 SGDLS and CDR2 YYNGEE. This CDR3 comprises 16 residues. V was pared by 0 bases and J by 5 bases, with 17 bases between. Here the CDR3 DNA reads TGTGCCAGCAGCGTAGGGTTGCAGGGGCCAGAGGAGACCCAGTACTTC. Translated, it gives CASSVGLQGPEETQYF.

The chain employs TRBV28 and TRBJ2-7; D not resolved. CDR1 and CDR2 (germline): MDHEN, SYDVKM. The CDR3 runs to 14 residues. V was pared by 2 bases and J by 7 bases, with 15 bases between. The CDR3 coding sequence is TGTGCCAGCAGTTTACAAACACAGTCTCGGGAGCAGTACTTC. It encodes CASSLQTQSREQYF.

V and J are TRBV7-9 and TRBJ2-3; 7 bases line up with TRBD2. CDR3 length: 14 residues. The V segment lost 4 bases and the J segment 2 bases; nucleotides outside the gene matches: 3. The V gene's germline CDR1 is SEHNR and CDR2 FQNEAQ (reference sequence). CDR3: CASSSRELTDTQYF. CDR3 sequence (DNA): TGTGCCAGCAGCTCGCGGGAGCTCACAGATACGCAGTATTTT.

The J gene is TRBJ2-7, the V gene TRBV5-1, with 9 bases matching TRBD1. V lost 0 bases, J lost 3 bases, and 7 bases stayed unmatched. CDR1 and CDR2 from the germline V gene are SGHRS and YFSETQ. The CDR3 runs 16 residues. The CDR3 region is CASSLVPGQGLYEQYF. CDR3 nucleotide sequence: TGCGCCAGCAGCTTGGTACCGGGACAGGGACTCTACGAGCAGTACTTC.

V usage is TRBV28 and J usage is TRBJ1-1; 7 bases line up with TRBD1. Looked up from germline, CDR1 is MDHEN and CDR2 is SYDVKM. The CDR3 totals 13 residues. After removal of 4 bases from V and 4 bases from J, the junction contained 3 bases not matched to a gene. The chain's CDR3 is CASSYRGSTEAFF. The CDR3 DNA follows: TGTGCCAGCAGTTACAGGGGAAGCACTGAAGCTTTCTTT.

This rearrangement joins TRBV10-1 to TRBJ2-1; perhaps TRBD2 as D (6 bases). Germline V gene data show CDR1 as WNHNN and CDR2 as SYGVQD (reference sequence). The CDR3 spans 17 residues. V was shortened by 0 bases and J by 5 bases, with 17 bases between the two germline ends. CDR3 sequence reads: CASSESNIGGPNNEQFF. The CDR3 region has the DNA TGCGCCAGCAGTGAGTCTAATATTGGAGGGCCTAACAATGAGCAGTTCTTC.

The chain recombines TRBV7-9 with TRBJ2-7, with D perhaps TRBD2 (5 bases). The CDR3 is 14 residues long. V was trimmed by 2 bases and J by 1 base, leaving 9 bases between them. Germline V CDR1 and CDR2: SEHNR, FQNEAQ (reference sequence). The CDR3 region has the DNA TGTGCCAGCAGCTTATGGCCGGGATCCTACGAGCAGTACTTC. Protein: CASSLWPGSYEQYF.

The chain carries TRBV4-3 and TRBJ2-5; TRBD2 aligns across 8 bases. CDR3 length: 16 amino acids. Germline trimming cut 1 base from V and 5 bases from J; bases unmatched to any gene: 9. CDR1 LGHNA and CDR2 YSLEER come from the germline V gene. The CDR3: CASSQGPGLVWETQYF. The CDR3 region has the DNA TGCGCCAGCAGCCAAGGCCCGGGACTAGTCTGGGAGACCCAGTACTTC.

Comment on this clone: The sample has other DNA sequences that encode this CDR3 too. The rearrangement uses TRBV6-4 and TRBJ1-1; D is undetermined. Germline loops: CDR1 MRHNA, CDR2 SNTAGT. The CDR3 is made up of 13 amino acids. V lost 3 bases and J 1 base, leaving 6 bases between the germline ends. The CDR3 sequence is CASSEAGNTEAFF. The CDR3 nucleotides are TGTGCCAGCAGTGAAGCAGGGAACACTGAAGCTTTCTTT.

This chain uses TRBV7-2 with TRBJ2-7; D uncertain. The V end lost 2 bases, the J end lost 0 bases, and 8 bases lay between the germline ends. The CDR3 totals 14 residues. Germline CDR1 reads SGHTA; CDR2 reads FQGNSA. The CDR3 sequence is CASSLISGSYEQYF. CDR3 nucleotide sequence: TGTGCCAGCAGCTTAATTTCGGGCTCCTACGAGCAGTACTTC.

This sequence joins TRBV7-8 and TRBJ2-7; perhaps TRBD2 as D (5 bases). The V gene's germline CDR1 is SGHVS and CDR2 FQNEAQ. This CDR3 has 15 residues. The V and J ends lost 4 bases and 4 bases respectively, with 17 bases between them. This CDR3 reads CASSSRRERPYEQYF. CDR3 bases: TGTGCCAGCAGCTCTCGTCGGGAACGGCCTTACGAGCAGTACTTC.

The chain recombines TRBV5-6 with TRBJ2-3; 10 nucleotides match TRBD1. V was pared by 2 bases and J by 5 bases, with 8 bases of the junction left unmatched. CDR1 is SGHDT and CDR2 is YYEEEE in the germline V gene. The CDR3 runs 16 residues. The CDR3 nucleotides are TGTGCCAGCAGCTTAAGGACAGGGGGAAACGGAGATACGCAGTATTTT. Protein: CASSLRTGGNGDTQYF.

This chain connects TRBV7-3 to TRBJ2-2; the match to TRBD1 covers 7 bases. The CDR3 sequence is 15 residues long. Unmatched junction bases numbered 6, after V lost 6 bases and J lost 2 bases. CDR1 and CDR2 (germline): SGHTA, FQGTGA. This chain's CDR3 is CASRPQGINTGELFF. In DNA form, the CDR3 reads TGTGCCAGCAGACCACAGGGGATCAACACCGGGGAGCTGTTTTTT.

On this clone: The same CDR3 also results from other DNA sequences found in this sample. The gene calls are TRBV7-3 and TRBJ2-1, with 9 bases matching TRBD2. V was clipped by 2 bases and J by 2 bases; unmatched bases: 1. Per germline, CDR1 SGHTA and CDR2 FQGTGA. This CDR3 is 15 amino acids long. The CDR3 nucleotides read TGTGCCAGCAGCTTAGCGGGAGGGCCCTACAATGAGCAGTTCTTC. Translation: CASSLAGGPYNEQFF. Full variable domain (rest looked up from reference TRBV7-3 and TRBJ2-1): GAGVSQTPSNKVTEKGKYVELRCDPISGHTALYWYRQSLGQGPEFLIYFQGTGAADDSGLPNDRFFAVRPEGSVSTLKIQRTERGDSAVYLCASSLAGGPYNEQFFGPGTRLTVL.

DNA for the CDR3: TGCAGCGTCACGGACAGGGACACCTACAATGAGCAGTTCTTC. Encoded protein: CSVTDRDTYNEQFF. The chain combines TRBV29-1 with TRBJ2-1, with TRBD1 matching over 8 bases. CDR1 and CDR2 (germline): SQVTM, ANQGSEA. The J segment lost 2 bases and the V segment lost 6 bases, leaving 6 bases of the junction unmatched. CDR3 length: 14 amino acids.

The chain joins TRBV9 to TRBJ2-3; 10 bases map to TRBD2. This CDR3 has 18 residues. V lost 0 bases, J lost 4 bases, and 11 bases stayed unmatched. Germline CDR1 reads SGDLS; CDR2 reads YYNGEE. As DNA, the CDR3 is TGTGCCAGCAGCGTAGCGGGAAGAGCGGGAGGGCCCTCAGATACGCAGTATTTT. Encoded protein: CASSVAGRAGGPSDTQYF. Looking up the rest from reference TRBV9 and TRBJ2-3 gives the full variable domain: DSGVTQTPKHLITATGQRVTLRCSPRSGDLSVYWYQQSLDQGLQFLIQYYNGEERAKGNILERFSAQQFPDLHSELNLSSLELGDSALYFCASSVAGRAGGPSDTQYFGPGTRLTVL.

The V and J genes are TRBV6-6 and TRBJ2-7, with TRBD2 matching over 8 bases. The germline V gene encodes CDR1 MNHNY and CDR2 SVGAGI (reference sequence). The CDR3 totals 15 residues. Trimming took 6 bases from V and 4 from J; bases not matched to a gene: 11. The CDR3 region is CASSRQSGGGYEQYF. CDR3 bases: TGTGCCAGCAGCCGACAGTCTGGCGGGGGGTACGAGCAGTACTTC.

V is TRBV2 and J is TRBJ1-5, with unresolved D. The V gene lost 3 bases and the J gene lost 11 bases, with 14 bases spanning the gap. The CDR3 contains 13 residues. Germline V lookup: CDR1 SNHLY, CDR2 FYNNEI. CDR3 amino acids: CASSEVQVEAQHF. CDR3 sequence (DNA): TGTGCCAGCAGTGAGGTGCAGGTTGAAGCCCAGCATTTT. Variable domain in full (rest from reference TRBV2 and TRBJ1-5): EPEVTQTPSHQVTQMGQEVILRCVPISNHLYFYWYRQILGQKVEFLVSFYNNEISEKSEIFDDQFSVERPDGSNFTLKIRSTKLEDSAMYFCASSEVQVEAQHFGDGTRLSIL.

Points on this clone: An end of the junction differs from the germline gene, which may be a read error. This chain links TRBV7-7 with TRBJ2-1; TRBD2 agrees at 8 bases. Germline loops: CDR1 SSHAT, CDR2 FNYEAQ (reference sequence). This CDR3 comprises 15 residues. CDR3 DNA sequence: TGTGCTAGCAGCTCAGGACTAGCAGACAACAATGAGCAGTTCTTC. Translated: CASSSGLADNNEQFF.

The chain combines TRBV15 with TRBJ2-7; 7 bases align to TRBD2. The J segment lost 2 bases and the V segment lost 4 bases, leaving 8 bases of the junction unmatched. This CDR3 has 15 residues. Germline V gives CDR1 LNHNV, CDR2 YYDKDF (reference sequence). The CDR3 bases are TGTGCCACCAGCATTTCTAGCGGAGGGGCCTACGAGCAGTACTTC. Its protein is CATSISSGGAYEQYF.

V is TRBV14 and J is TRBJ2-1; D gene unclear. The CDR3 is 16 amino acids. Trimming removed 4 bases from V and 7 bases from J, with 20 bases in between. CDR1 and CDR2 (germline): SGHDN, FVKESK. CDR3 bases: TGTGCCAGCAGCCCCTATGACTTGGTAGCTGGGAATGAGCAGTTCTTC. This translates into CASSPYDLVAGNEQFF.

The V and J genes are TRBV4-2 and TRBJ2-5; TRBD1 aligns across 7 bases. The V gene end was trimmed by 0 bases and the J gene end by 2 bases; junction bases not matched to a gene: 21. The CDR3 length is 21 residues. Germline CDR1 LGHNA, CDR2 YNFKEQ. The CDR3 loop is CASSQDLWHEIEGAIQETQYF. The CDR3 DNA reads as TGTGCCAGCAGCCAAGATCTGTGGCATGAGATAGAGGGGGCGATTCAAGAGACCCAGTACTTC.

V gene TRBV5-1 combines with J gene TRBJ2-7; 9 bases are shared with TRBD1. V gave up 4 bases and J gave up 4 bases; unmatched junction bases: 9. The CDR3 runs to 15 residues. Germline-derived CDR1 and CDR2 are SGHRS and YFSETQ. The DNA for the CDR3 is TGCGCCAGCAGCAGCGGGACAGGGATATTTTACGAGCAGTACTTC. Its protein product is CASSSGTGIFYEQYF.